This T cell receptor (beta chain) was recorded in a study of T cells expressing NK-cell markers. At the level of the study: Sorted CD3+CD56+NKG2C+, CD3+CD56+NKG2C- and CD3+CD56-NKG2C+ T cells provided the TCR beta repertoires. Out of eight donors sequenced, seven tested HCMV-seropositive and the remaining one seronegative.

Findings and caveats of the study: The study found dominant NKG2C+ clonotypes at roughly 1.0-7.5% of CD8+ T cells in 5 or 6 donors.

Germline loops: CDR1 SGHNT, CDR2 YYREEE (reference sequence). There are 18 residues in the CDR3. Notes on this clonotype: The antigen remains unidentified.

Researchers built TCR beta cDNA using 5'RACE template switching with UMIs. TCRdb re-called the 5' RACE reads and catalogs CDR3 proteins one per entry, DNA excluded. The sample data list about 460,000 distinct CDR3 sequences. Sequenced sample: blood T cells: a sorted CD56 or NKG2C T cell subset, CD4+ or CD8+ T cells, or bulk PBMC T cells (not recorded which). The chain uses TRBV5-4 and TRBJ2-2; the D gene TCRdb calls, TRBD1, cannot be checked with no DNA. This TCR came from a woman in her forties or fifties in good health. CDR3 sequence: CASLKGGGRTANTGELFF.